This record concerns one TCR beta chain sequence. What it recognizes is unknown. This specimen comes from a study of liver allograft versus peripheral blood T cells. Whole-study context: Graft-liver T cell receptor repertoires were compared against recipient peripheral blood repertoires. General study results and limits: Differences were reported between the T cell receptor repertoires inside liver allografts and those that were detected in peripheral blood.

Germline V CDR1 and CDR2: MNHEY, SVGAGI. Trimming cost V 0 bases and J 4 bases; bases outside gene matches: 3. The CDR3 loop spans 16 amino acids. TCRdb redid the calling of the reads with MiXCR, one entry per CDR3 protein. The sample holds some 27 distinct CDR3 sequences. J is TRBJ2-3 and V is TRBV6-5; 11 nucleotides align to TRBD2. The source is a human patient who had a liver transplant. Some T cells may possibly be graft donor cells. CDR3 sequence (DNA): TGTGCCAGCAGTTACTCAGGGACTAGCGGTGCAGATACGCAGTATTTT. Its translation: CASSYSGTSGADTQYF.